This T cell receptor beta chain stems from a study of identical twins. Broader study findings: Analyses based on zero insertions could be partly confounded by invariant MAIT and iNKT cells. The models systematically underestimated how much out-of-frame TCR alpha was shared in monozygotic twins.

In TCRdb, the 5' RACE reads were re-called with MiXCR into one record per CDR3 protein. The profile covers roughly 1.6 million distinct CDR3 sequences, with around 29% appearing a single time and 0.27% taken by the ten largest. Turning to this clonotype: As yet, its antigen is unknown.

This sequence originates from a newborn girl in good health. What was sequenced was cord blood.

The CDR3 loop is CASSLEPRNEQFF. CDR3 nucleotides: TGTGCCAGCAGCTTAGAACCCCGCAATGAGCAGTTCTTC. This sequence joins TRBV7-2 and TRBJ2-1; D unresolved. Germline loops: CDR1 SGHTA, CDR2 FQGNSA. The V end lost 1 base, the J end lost 6 bases, and 7 bases lay between the germline ends. This CDR3 has 13 amino acids.